This TCR beta chain was recorded in a study of blood T cell repertoires in COVID-19. Study at large: The United States, Italy and Spain were the sources of the acute and convalescent COVID-19 samples. From T cells, B-cell-depleted T cells, or PBMCs came the material, which was cDNA or gDNA.

V was cut by 3 bases and J by 4 bases, with 10 bases left in between. Germline-derived CDR1 and CDR2 are SGHRS and YFSETQ. This CDR3 contains 14 residues. A note on this clone: In the same sample, other DNA sequences code for this CDR3.

In the authors' workflow: Estimates of nucleated cell counts were drawn from the amplification of reference gene primers. Only in-frame clones appear in the TCRdb table, and some are missing; sequencing was by immunoSEQ multiplex PCR. D and trimming were read from the DNA, whereas the V and J calls and clone size are those reported in that table. The table records some 230,000 clones, roughly 80% of them present only once. Sequencing was carried out using peripheral blood. V and J are TRBV5-1 and TRBJ1-4; a possible D gene is TRBD1 (5 bases). The receptor comes from a woman aged 60-75 years who had recovered from COVID-19. CDR3 residues: CASSSQGNNEKLFF. CDR3 DNA: TGCGCCAGCAGCTCGCAGGGAAATAATGAAAAACTGTTTTTT.